This TCR beta chain appears in the sequencing data of a study of Graves' ophthalmopathy and Graves' hyperthyroidism (dated by TCRdb to 2016 to 2019). Concerning the study at large: Peripheral blood was collected at initial diagnosis, before any treatment. To tell Graves' ophthalmopathy apart from Graves' hyperthyroidism, and to predict which patients would progress to ophthalmopathy, the study relied on TCR beta repertoire signatures. In total, 135 blood samples were TCR-sequenced: fewer than 50 ophthalmopathy, approximately 80 hyperthyroidism and approximately 17 hyperthyroidism-to-ophthalmopathy patients. To explore V-J signatures that distinguish ophthalmopathy from hyperthyroidism, a discovery set of 100 patients was enrolled, made up of 40 to 45 with ophthalmopathy and 55 to 65 with stable hyperthyroidism. For independent validation, a separate cohort was made up of 18 to 20 hyperthyroidism patients plus 17 patients who later progressed from hyperthyroidism to ophthalmopathy. In roughly 6 hyperthyroidism patients, the T-cell repertoires found in thyroid tissue were compared with those found in blood. Following sampling, methimazole starting at 30 mg daily was administered to hyperthyroidism patients, and high-dose intravenous methylprednisolone was administered to ophthalmopathy patients.

The ophthalmopathy patients had moderately to severely active disease, with a Clinical Activity Score of 3 or higher, a NOSPECS grade of 4 or higher, and a disease duration of less than 3 months. Patients with other autoimmune diseases, uncontrolled infections, pregnancy or lactation were excluded. Clinical symptoms, serum thyroxine, TRAb, thyroid ultrasound and orbital computed tomography were used for diagnosis. Ficoll-Paque density gradient centrifugation was used to isolate PBMCs from about 10 ml of fresh peripheral blood. Total RNA was extracted with Trizol reagent and quality-checked on an Agilent 2100 Bioanalyzer. The study at large found these results: In validation, the model predicted ophthalmopathy progression with about 71% sensitivity and 72.22% specificity; some twelve predicted patients were CT-confirmed with GO in a median of approximately 6.2 months. Sample size was not statistically predetermined, and group allocation was not concealed from the investigators. Among expanded thyroid clonotypes with frequency above 0.001, most also showed up in blood, which suggests that blood repertoires may reflect the thyroid immune response. The 13-signature model separated ophthalmopathy from stable hyperthyroidism with approximately 88% sensitivity and 81.08% specificity in cross-validation, and 80%/75% in the test set.

In its sample, this clonotype was seen many times. Its antigen is unknown. No much larger clone exists at a distance of one base, and base qualities are not known. TCR beta CDR3 regions were amplified from RNA transcripts for repertoire sequencing. HTBI primers and the Qiagen OneStep RT-PCR kit were used in a first-round RT-PCR, which was followed by a second-round multiplex PCR, size selection and purification. The libraries underwent paired-end sequencing with 100 bp reads on an Illumina HiSeq2000. Processing in the source paper ran as follows. SOAPnuke was used to process the reads, removing any read that contained adapters or uncalled bases, had a mean Phred below 15, or lacked an exact match to the constant primer or identifier. COPE v1.2.5 was used to merge the high-quality paired reads. Each unique nucleotide sequence was treated as a clonotype, and MiTCR v1.1 was used to align the clonotypes to the IMGT TRB V, D and J references. Analysis was restricted to V-J combinations with a frequency above 0.0001, which covered roughly 99% of repertoires. For each V-J combination, a TCR clonal expansion and chaos score was defined as F50 clonal expansion divided by the chaos observed in the TCRdist matrix. Welch's t-statistics and random forest were used to narrow the features down to around 12 V-J combinations, which were then fed into a naive Bayes classifier. The Morisita-Horn index was used to measure how similar the thyroid and blood repertoires were. TCRdb trimmed public reads at Q25 via fastp, called clones via MiXCR and kept in-frame beta chains. Rows merge per CDR3 protein into single entries with the most common DNA and genes. The V and J calls and clone size are TCRdb's, not the authors'. Here the sample has 650,000 to 900,000 distinct CDR3 sequences; 40% occur a single time. The biggest ten clones account for 44% of the sample.

The germline V and J ends show losses of 4 bases and 5 bases respectively, and no gene match explains 7 bases of the junction. The CDR3 holds 14 amino acids from the cysteine to the phenylalanine. Only the CDR3 DNA stays, 42 bases, in frame from base 1. CDR1 and CDR2 are read off the germline V gene (reference sequence) as SEHNR and FQNEAQ. The sequence was collected from an adult man with Graves' ophthalmopathy. The sequenced sample consisted of peripheral blood. The chain is encoded by TRBV7-9 joined to TRBJ2-5; 7 middle bases align to TRBD1. DNA sequence: TGTGCCAGCAGCTCAAGACAGGGTCGGGAGACCCAGTACTTC. The resulting protein is CASSSRQGRETQYF.